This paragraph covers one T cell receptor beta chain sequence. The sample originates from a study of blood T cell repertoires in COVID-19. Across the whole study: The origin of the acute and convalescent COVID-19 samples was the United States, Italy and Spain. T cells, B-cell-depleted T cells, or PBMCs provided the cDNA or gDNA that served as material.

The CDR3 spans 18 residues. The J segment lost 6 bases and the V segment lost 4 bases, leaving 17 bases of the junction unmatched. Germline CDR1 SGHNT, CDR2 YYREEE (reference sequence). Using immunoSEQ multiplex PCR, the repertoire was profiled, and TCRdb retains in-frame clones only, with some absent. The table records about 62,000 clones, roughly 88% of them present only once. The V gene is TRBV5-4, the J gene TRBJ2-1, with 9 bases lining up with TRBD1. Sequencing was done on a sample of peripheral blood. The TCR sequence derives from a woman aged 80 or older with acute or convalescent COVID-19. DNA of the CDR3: TGTGCCAGCAGCCGCCGGACAGGGGCGGTTGGAGTTGGCAATGAGCAGTTCTTC. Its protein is CASSRRTGAVGVGNEQFF.